These 3 T cell receptor beta chains were all obtained from the same sample, sequenced in a study of blood T cell repertoires in COVID-19. Only in-frame clones appear in the TCRdb table, and some are missing; sequencing was by immunoSEQ multiplex PCR. Altogether roughly 290,000 clones are present, around nine tenths being singletons, with the ten largest covering around 1.7%. Input material: PBMCs or T cells enriched from blood (not recorded which). The receptor set was obtained from a woman aged 40 to 55 who had recovered from COVID-19.

The CDR3 here is CASSLALFGQGNTEAFF. CDR3 DNA sequence: TGTGCCAGCAGCTTAGCTCTATTCGGACAGGGGAACACTGAAGCTTTCTTT. The chain couples TRBV11-3 to TRBJ1-1, with 8 bases identical to TRBD1. V lost 1 base, J lost 1 base, and 8 bases stayed unmatched. This CDR3 has 17 residues. The V gene's germline CDR1 is SGHNT and CDR2 YENEEA.

The chain employs TRBV7-2 and TRBJ2-3, with 7 bases that match TRBD2. CDR1 and CDR2 from the germline V gene are SGHTA and FQGNSA. The CDR3 covers 17 residues. V trimming: 5 bases; J trimming: 2 bases; junction bases outside the gene matches: 13. CDR3 loop: CASSPYGAGVITDTQYF. CDR3 DNA: TGTGCCAGCAGCCCATACGGGGCGGGGGTGATCACAGATACGCAGTATTTT.

The chain is built from TRBV18 and TRBJ1-1; tentative D call: TRBD1 (5 bases). The CDR3 has 17 residues. Trimming removed 4 bases from V and 0 bases from J, with 18 bases in between. Germline V gene data show CDR1 as KGHSH and CDR2 as LQKENI. In DNA, the CDR3 is TGTGCCAGCTCACGCGGACAAGGAGAAGGTATGAACACTGAAGCTTTCTTT. Translating gives CASSRGQGEGMNTEAFF.